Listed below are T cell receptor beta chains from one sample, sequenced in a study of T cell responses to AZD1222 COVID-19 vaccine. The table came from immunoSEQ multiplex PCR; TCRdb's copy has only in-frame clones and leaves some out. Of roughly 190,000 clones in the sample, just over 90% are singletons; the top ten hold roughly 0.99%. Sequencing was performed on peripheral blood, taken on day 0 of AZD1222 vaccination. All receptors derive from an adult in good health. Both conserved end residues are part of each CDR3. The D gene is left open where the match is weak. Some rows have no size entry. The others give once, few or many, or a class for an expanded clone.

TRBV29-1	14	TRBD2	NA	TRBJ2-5	CSARVTSERETQYF	TGCAGCGCCCGGGTGACTAGCGAGCGGGAGACCCAGTACTTC
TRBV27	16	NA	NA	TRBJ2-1	CASSLPGGTIYNEQFF	TGTGCCAGCAGTCTTCCCGGCGGGACGATCTACAATGAGCAGTTCTTC
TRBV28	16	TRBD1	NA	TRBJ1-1	CASSLNRGQGRTEAFF	TGTGCCAGCAGTTTAAACAGGGGGCAAGGGAGGACTGAAGCTTTCTTT
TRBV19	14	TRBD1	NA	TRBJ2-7	CASSPGTVPYEQYF	TGTGCCAGTAGTCCGGGGACAGTCCCCTACGAGCAGTACTTC
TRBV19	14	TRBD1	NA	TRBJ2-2	CASAGTGNTGELFF	TGTGCCAGTGCCGGGACAGGGAACACCGGGGAGCTGTTTTTT
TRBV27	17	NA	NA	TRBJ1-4	CASSIKYYSYNNEKLFF	TGTGCCAGCAGTATAAAATACTACAGCTATAATAATGAAAAACTGTTTTTT
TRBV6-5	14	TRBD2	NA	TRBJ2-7	CASGIAGGTYEQYF	TGTGCCAGCGGGATAGCGGGGGGAACCTACGAGCAGTACTTC
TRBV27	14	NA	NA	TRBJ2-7	CASSFGPIRYEQYF	TGTGCCAGCAGTTTTGGTCCAATTCGCTACGAGCAGTACTTC
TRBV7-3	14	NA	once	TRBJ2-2	CASSFGPDTGELFF	TGTGCCAGCAGTTTCGGGCCCGACACCGGGGAGCTGTTTTTT
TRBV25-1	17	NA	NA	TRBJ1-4	CASSEHPTGGATEKLFF	TGTGCCAGCAGTGAACACCCCACCGGGGGGGCGACTGAAAAACTGTTTTTT
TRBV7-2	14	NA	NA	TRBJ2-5	CASSLAWQQETQYF	TGTGCCAGCAGCTTAGCCTGGCAGCAAGAGACCCAGTACTTC
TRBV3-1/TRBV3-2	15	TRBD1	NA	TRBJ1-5	CASSQDGTGGQPQHF	TGTGCCAGCAGCCAAGACGGGACAGGAGGCCAGCCCCAGCATTTT
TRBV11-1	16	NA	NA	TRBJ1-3	CASSTRDTSSGNTIYF	TGTGCCAGCAGCACCCGGGACACCAGCTCTGGAAACACCATATATTTT
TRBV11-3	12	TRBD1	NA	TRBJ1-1	CASSGPDREAFF	TGTGCCAGCAGCGGGCCGGACAGGGAAGCTTTCTTT
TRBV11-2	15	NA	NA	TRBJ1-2	CASSLERGGNYGYTF	TGTGCCAGCAGCTTAGAAAGGGGGGGGAACTATGGCTACACCTTC
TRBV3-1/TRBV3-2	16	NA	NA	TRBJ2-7	CASSQDRVSLGYEQYF	TGTGCCAGCAGCCAAGATCGAGTCAGTCTAGGCTACGAGCAGTACTTC
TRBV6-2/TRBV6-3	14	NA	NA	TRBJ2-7	CASSWSGSSYEQYF	TGTGCCAGCAGCTGGTCGGGGAGCTCCTACGAGCAGTACTTC
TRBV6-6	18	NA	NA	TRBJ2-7	CASSQRTGEGTRLSEQYF	TGTGCCAGCAGTCAGCGGACAGGGGAGGGGACTAGGCTTTCCGAGCAGTACTTC
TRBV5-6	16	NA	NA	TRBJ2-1	CASSTDLTVSYNEQFF	TGTGCCAGCAGCACGGATTTGACAGTCTCCTACAATGAGCAGTTCTTC
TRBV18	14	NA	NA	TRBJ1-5	CASSPIQGDQPQHF	TGTGCCAGCTCACCAATACAGGGTGATCAGCCCCAGCATTTT
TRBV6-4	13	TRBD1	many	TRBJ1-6	CASSAGQASPLHF	TGTGCCAGCAGCGCCGGACAGGCCTCACCCCTCCACTTT
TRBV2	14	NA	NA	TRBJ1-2	CASRWVTEEYGYTF	TGTGCCAGCAGGTGGGTGACAGAGGAGTATGGCTACACCTTC
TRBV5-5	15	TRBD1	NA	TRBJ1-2	CASSFSGTAHYGYTF	TGTGCCAGCAGCTTCTCCGGGACAGCCCACTATGGCTACACCTTC
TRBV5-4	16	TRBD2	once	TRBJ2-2	CASSSLSSGDTGELFF	TGTGCCAGCAGCTCCCTTTCTAGCGGCGACACCGGGGAGCTGTTTTTT
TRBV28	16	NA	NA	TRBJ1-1	CASSLWGEHMNTEAFF	TGTGCCAGCAGTTTATGGGGAGAGCACATGAACACTGAAGCTTTCTTT
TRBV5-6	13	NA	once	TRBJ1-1	CASSFWGLVEAFF	TGTGCCAGCAGCTTCTGGGGCCTGGTTGAAGCTTTCTTT
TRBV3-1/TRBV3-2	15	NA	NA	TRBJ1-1	CASSLGLSKNTEAFF	TGTGCCAGCAGCCTAGGGCTGAGCAAGAACACTGAAGCTTTCTTT
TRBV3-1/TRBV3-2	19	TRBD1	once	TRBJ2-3	CASSPGTGGLEGYTDTQYF	TGTGCCAGCAGCCCCGGGACAGGGGGACTAGAGGGGTACACAGATACGCAGTATTTT
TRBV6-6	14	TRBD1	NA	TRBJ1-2	CASRRDSPVYGYTF	TGTGCCAGCCGTCGGGACAGCCCTGTCTATGGCTACACCTTC
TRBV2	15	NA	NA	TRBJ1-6	CASRLTGAYNSPLHF	TGTGCCAGCAGGTTGACAGGAGCATATAATTCACCCCTCCACTTT
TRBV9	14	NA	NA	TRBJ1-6	CASSADSSFSPLHF	TGTGCCAGCAGCGCGGACAGTTCGTTCTCACCCCTCCACTTT
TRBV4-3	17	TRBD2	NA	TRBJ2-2	CASSQDQLAGRHGELFF	TGCGCCAGCAGCCAAGATCAGCTAGCGGGAAGGCACGGGGAGCTGTTTTTT
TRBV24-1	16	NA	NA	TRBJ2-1	CATSDSQANSYNEQFF	TGTGCCACCAGTGACTCTCAGGCTAACTCCTACAATGAGCAGTTCTTC
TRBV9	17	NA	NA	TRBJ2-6	CASSVVSQGSGANVLTF	TGTGCCAGCAGCGTAGTCTCACAGGGTTCTGGGGCCAACGTCCTGACTTTC
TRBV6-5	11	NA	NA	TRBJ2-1	CASRYLHEQFF	TGTGCCAGCAGATACTTGCATGAGCAGTTCTTC
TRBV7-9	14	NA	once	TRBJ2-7	CASSLVGTTYEQYF	TGTGCCAGCAGCTTAGTGGGTACGACCTACGAGCAGTACTTC
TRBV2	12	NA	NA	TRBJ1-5	CASSEGVLPQHF	TGTGCCAGCAGTGAGGGGGTGCTGCCCCAGCATTTT
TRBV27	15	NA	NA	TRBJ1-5	CASSPDTYFDQPQHF	TGTGCCAGCAGTCCAGATACGTATTTTGATCAGCCCCAGCATTTT
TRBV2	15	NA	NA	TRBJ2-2	CASSELRPITGELFF	TGTGCCAGCAGTGAATTAAGGCCGATCACCGGGGAGCTGTTTTTT
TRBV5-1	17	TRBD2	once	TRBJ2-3	CASSLETSAFSTDTQYF	TGCGCCAGCAGCTTGGAGACTAGCGCGTTTTCCACAGATACGCAGTATTTT
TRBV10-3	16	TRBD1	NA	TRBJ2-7	CAISESGGQGGYEQYF	TGTGCCATCAGTGAGTCAGGGGGACAGGGAGGCTACGAGCAGTACTTC
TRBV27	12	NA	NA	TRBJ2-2	CASRRGGGELFF	TGTGCCAGCAGGAGGGGTGGCGGGGAGCTGTTTTTT
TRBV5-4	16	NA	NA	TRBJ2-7	CASSWGGGRPSYEQYF	TGTGCCAGCAGCTGGGGGGGCGGGCGACCATCCTACGAGCAGTACTTC
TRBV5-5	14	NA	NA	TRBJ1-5	CASSLVSDDQPQHF	TGTGCCAGCAGCTTGGTGTCAGATGATCAGCCCCAGCATTTT
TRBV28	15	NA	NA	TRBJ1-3	CASSPGGSAGNTIYF	TGTGCCAGCAGCCCGGGGGGGAGCGCGGGAAACACCATATATTTT
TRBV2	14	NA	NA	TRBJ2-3	CASSEGRGTDTQYF	TGTGCCAGCAGTGAGGGCAGGGGTACAGATACGCAGTATTTT
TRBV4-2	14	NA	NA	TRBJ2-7	CASSQDPTLSQQYF	TGTGCCAGCAGCCAGGACCCCACCCTTAGCCAGCAGTACTTC
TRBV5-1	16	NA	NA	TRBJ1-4	CASSLTQAPANEKLFF	TGCGCCAGCAGCTTGACCCAGGCCCCGGCTAATGAAAAACTGTTTTTT
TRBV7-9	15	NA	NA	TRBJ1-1	CASSLIRGTNTEAFF	TGTGCCAGCAGCTTAATTCGGGGTACGAACACTGAAGCTTTCTTT
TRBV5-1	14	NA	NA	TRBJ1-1	CASSLEGMNTEAFF	TGCGCCAGCAGCTTGGAGGGGATGAACACTGAAGCTTTCTTT
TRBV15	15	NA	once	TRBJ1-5	CATSRRAQGGQPQHF	TGTGCCACCAGCAGGCGAGCACAGGGAGGTCAGCCCCAGCATTTT
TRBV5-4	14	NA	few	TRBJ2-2	CASSLSRNTGELFF	TGTGCCAGCAGCTTAAGCAGAAACACCGGGGAGCTGTTTTTT
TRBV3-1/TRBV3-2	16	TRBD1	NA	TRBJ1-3	CASSPQTGYSGNTIYF	TGTGCCAGCAGCCCCCAGACAGGGTATTCTGGAAACACCATATATTTT
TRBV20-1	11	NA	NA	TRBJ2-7	CSARDAAEQYF	TGCAGTGCTAGAGATGCCGCCGAGCAGTACTTC
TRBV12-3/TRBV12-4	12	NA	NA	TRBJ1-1	CASRQANTEAFF	TGTGCCAGCAGACAGGCGAACACTGAAGCTTTCTTT